A single sample gave rise to the 2 T cell receptor beta chains below, sequenced in a study of Graves' ophthalmopathy and Graves' hyperthyroidism. RNA transcripts were the template, and TCR beta CDR3 regions were amplified from them. First-round RT-PCR used HTBI primers; second-round multiplex PCR followed. TCRdb redid the calling of the multiplex PCR reads with MiXCR, one entry per CDR3 protein. The data show about 660,000 distinct CDR3 sequences, with over 40% seen just once and 3% to 3.5% held by the top ten. Sequenced material: peripheral blood. The receptor set was obtained from an adult man with Graves' ophthalmopathy.

In its sample, this clonotype was seen many times. The chain recombines TRBV29-1 with TRBJ2-7; 11 positions match TRBD2. Germline CDR1 reads SQVTM; CDR2 reads ANQGSEA. The junction had 9 bases not matched to a gene; V was cut back by 6 bases and J by 2 bases. The length of the CDR3 is 15 residues. CDR3 nucleotides: TGCAGCGTGGATGGGACTAGCGGAGTAGCCTACGAGCAGTACTTC. Translating it yields CSVDGTSGVAYEQYF.

V gene TRBV6-5 combines with J gene TRBJ2-5; the D gene is possibly TRBD1 (6 bases). The V end lost 4 bases, the J end lost 1 base, and 13 bases lay between the germline ends. The CDR3 totals 15 residues. The germline gives CDR1 MNHEY, CDR2 SVGAGI. The CDR3 spells CASSSYRVRQETQYF. DNA of the CDR3: TGTGCCAGCAGTTCTTACAGGGTACGCCAAGAGACCCAGTACTTC.